Listed below are T cell receptor beta chains from one sample, sequenced in a study of early T cells in non-severe SARS-CoV-2 infection. TCRdb recomputed calls from the 5' RACE reads with MiXCR, one row per CDR3 protein. The table has roughly 56,000 distinct CDR3 sequences, 7% to 10% seen once. The sample consisted of whole blood. The origin of the receptors is an adult who was a healthcare worker with PCR-confirmed SARS-CoV-2 infection or an uninfected control (not recorded which). The conserved cysteine and the conserved F or W are not part of the CDR3 here. D genes are given only for firm matches.

TRBV7-2 - ASSSPGGVNEQF
TRBV20-1 - SEGKGDAQY
TRBV9 - ASSPRTQETQY
TRBV29-1 TRBD2 SVDLAGAETQY
TRBV20-1 - SAERGGRELF
TRBV5-8 - ASSFWTSNQPQH
TRBV2 TRBD1 ASSRRTGTTEAF
TRBV5-1 - ASSRDISYEQY
TRBV27 - ASSLQASGNTIY
TRBV5-5 - ASSLMTEEAF
TRBV5-8 - ASRATQGYT
TRBV4-1 TRBD1 ASSQGYVGQGLPGELF
TRBV6-4 TRBD1 ATRDRENTEAF
TRBV3-1 TRBD1 ASSQELGTAAYGYT
TRBV3-1 TRBD1 ASSQPKTGHNEQF
TRBV7-9 - ASSLGGVAASTDTQY
TRBV5-1 TRBD2 ASSHGTSGGTDTQY
TRBV2 TRBD1 ASSLHGTDDYEQY
TRBV5-4 - ASGSTAEDTDTQY
TRBV4-1 - ASSQRGRDYEQY
TRBV5-1 TRBD2 ASSLPLAETYEQY
TRBV12-3/TRBV12-4 - ASSDQGISNQPQH
TRBV7-3 - ASSLMSGQPQH
TRBV10-3 - AISGHTGGDEAF
TRBV28 - ASIPWGDPYEQY
TRBV14 - ASSKGKGSSNQPQH
TRBV6-9 TRBD2 APREREGNEQF
TRBV4-1 - ASSQPGRADTQY
TRBV5-1 TRBD2 ASSLGASGRNPAYEQY